The present entry profiles one T cell receptor beta chain with its context. The antigen is unknown. This same CDR3 is encoded by further DNA sequences in the sample. These data originate in a study of cytomegalovirus exposure and HLA in healthy donors. Study-wide context: In terms of ancestry, the Caucasian-associated cluster contained roughly four fifths of the approximately 420 genotyped donors.

Both 60 Vbeta primers and 13 Jbeta primers went into the PCR. TCRdb's table, derived via immunoSEQ multiplex PCR, lists solely in-frame clones and lacks some. The repertoire holds more than 95,000 clones, with 65% to 80% as singletons. CDR1 is SSHAT and CDR2 is FNYEAQ in the germline V gene (reference sequence). J was trimmed by 6 bases and V by 3 bases; bases with no gene match: 6. The CDR3 sequence is 14 residues long. Study-level points and caveats: Some V segments, TRBV6-2 and TRBV6-3 among them, were indistinguishable and were therefore excluded. For most TCR beta V segments, an earlier analysis put the productive rate at about 90% or about 30% of the time.

The sequenced sample consisted of PBMCs. This rearrangement joins TRBV7-7 to TRBJ2-3; 7 bases map to TRBD2. This TCR was recovered from an older woman in good health and CMV-seropositive. The CDR3 sequence is CASSLSGGTDTQYF. The CDR3 nucleotides are TGTGCCAGCAGCTTGTCGGGAGGAACGGATACGCAGTATTTT.